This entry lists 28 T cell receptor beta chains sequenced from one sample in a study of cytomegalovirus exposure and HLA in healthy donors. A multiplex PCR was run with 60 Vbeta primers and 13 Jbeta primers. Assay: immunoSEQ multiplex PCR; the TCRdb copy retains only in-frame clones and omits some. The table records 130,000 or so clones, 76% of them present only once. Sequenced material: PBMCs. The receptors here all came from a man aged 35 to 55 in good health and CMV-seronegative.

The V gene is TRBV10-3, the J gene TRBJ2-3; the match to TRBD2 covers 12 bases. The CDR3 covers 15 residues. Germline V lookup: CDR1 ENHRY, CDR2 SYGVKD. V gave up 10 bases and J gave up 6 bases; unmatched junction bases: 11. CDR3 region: CASDSSGGAVDTQYF. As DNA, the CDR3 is TGTGCCAGCGATTCTAGCGGGGGGGCCGTGGATACGCAGTATTTT.

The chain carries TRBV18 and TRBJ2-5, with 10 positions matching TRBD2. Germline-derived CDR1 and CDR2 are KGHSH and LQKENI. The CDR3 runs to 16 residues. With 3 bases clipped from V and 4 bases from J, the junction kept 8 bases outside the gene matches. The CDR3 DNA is TGTGCCAGCTCACCGGATAGCGGGGGGCCCGGAGAGACCCAGTACTTC. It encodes CASSPDSGGPGETQYF. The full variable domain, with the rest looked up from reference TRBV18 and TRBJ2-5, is NAGVMQNPRHLVRRRGQEARLRCSPMKGHSHVYWYRQLPEEGLKFMVYLQKENIIDESGMPKERFSAEFPKEGPSILRIQQVVRGDSAAYFCASSPDSGGPGETQYFGPGTRLLVL.

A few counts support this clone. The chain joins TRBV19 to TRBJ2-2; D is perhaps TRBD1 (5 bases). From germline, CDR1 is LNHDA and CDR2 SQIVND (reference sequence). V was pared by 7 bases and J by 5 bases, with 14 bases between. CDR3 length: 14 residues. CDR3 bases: TGTGCCAGTACTCAAGGGGCCGGGACCGGGGAGCTGTTTTTT. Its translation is CASTQGAGTGELFF.

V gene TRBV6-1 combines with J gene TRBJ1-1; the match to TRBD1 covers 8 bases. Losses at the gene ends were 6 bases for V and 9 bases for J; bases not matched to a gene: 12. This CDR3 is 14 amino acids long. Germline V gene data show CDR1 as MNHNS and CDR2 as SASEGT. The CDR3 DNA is TGTGCCAGCAGCGTCGCAGGGGGCGGTATTAAAGCTTTCTTT. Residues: CASSVAGGGIKAFF.

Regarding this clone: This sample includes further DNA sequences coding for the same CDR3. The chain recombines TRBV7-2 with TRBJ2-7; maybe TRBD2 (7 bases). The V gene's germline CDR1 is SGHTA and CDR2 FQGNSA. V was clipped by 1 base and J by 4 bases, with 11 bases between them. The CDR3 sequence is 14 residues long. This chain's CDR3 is CASSLGGGAYEQYF. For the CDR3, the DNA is TGTGCCAGCAGCTTAGGAGGGGGGGCGTACGAGCAGTACTTC.

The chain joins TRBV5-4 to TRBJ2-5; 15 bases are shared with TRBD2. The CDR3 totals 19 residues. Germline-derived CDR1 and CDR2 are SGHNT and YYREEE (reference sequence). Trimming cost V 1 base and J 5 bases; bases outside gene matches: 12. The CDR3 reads CASSLIFRTSGRASETQYF. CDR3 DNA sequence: TGTGCCAGCAGCTTGATTTTTCGGACTAGCGGGAGGGCCTCGGAGACCCAGTACTTC.

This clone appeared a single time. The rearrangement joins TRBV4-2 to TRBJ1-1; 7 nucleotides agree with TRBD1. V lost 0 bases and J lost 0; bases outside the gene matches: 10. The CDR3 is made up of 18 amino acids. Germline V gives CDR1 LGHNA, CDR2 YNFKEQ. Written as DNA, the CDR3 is TGTGCCAGCAGCCAAGATGTAGGACAGGCCAGGATGAACACTGAAGCTTTCTTT. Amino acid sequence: CASSQDVGQARMNTEAFF.

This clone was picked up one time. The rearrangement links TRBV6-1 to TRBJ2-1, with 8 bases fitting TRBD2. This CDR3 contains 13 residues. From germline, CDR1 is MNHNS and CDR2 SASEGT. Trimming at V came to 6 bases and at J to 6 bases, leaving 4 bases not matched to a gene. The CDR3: CASRAGVGNEQFF. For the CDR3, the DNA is TGTGCCAGCAGAGCGGGAGTGGGCAATGAGCAGTTCTTC.

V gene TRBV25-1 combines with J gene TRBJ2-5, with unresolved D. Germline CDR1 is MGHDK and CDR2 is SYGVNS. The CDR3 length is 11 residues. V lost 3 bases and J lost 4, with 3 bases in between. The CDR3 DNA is TGTGCCAGCAGTGATCGAGAGACCCAGTACTTC. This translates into CASSDRETQYF.

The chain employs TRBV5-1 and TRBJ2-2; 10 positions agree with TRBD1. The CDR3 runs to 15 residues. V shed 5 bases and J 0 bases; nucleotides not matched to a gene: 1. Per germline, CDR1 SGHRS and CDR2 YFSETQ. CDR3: CASRGTGANTGELFF. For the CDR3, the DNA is TGCGCCAGCAGGGGGACAGGGGCGAACACCGGGGAGCTGTTTTTT.

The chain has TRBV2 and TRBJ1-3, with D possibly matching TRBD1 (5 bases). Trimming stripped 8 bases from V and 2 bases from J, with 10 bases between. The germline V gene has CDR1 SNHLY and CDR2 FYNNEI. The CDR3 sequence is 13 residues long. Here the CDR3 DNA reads TGTGCCAGCCGACAGACCCCTGGAAACACCATATATTTT. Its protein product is CASRQTPGNTIYF.

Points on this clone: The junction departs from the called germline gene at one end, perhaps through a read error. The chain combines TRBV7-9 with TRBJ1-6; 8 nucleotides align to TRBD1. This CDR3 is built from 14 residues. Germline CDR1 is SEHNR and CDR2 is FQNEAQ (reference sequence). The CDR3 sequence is CSSSPRGLNSPLHF. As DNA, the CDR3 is TGTTCCAGCAGCCCCAGGGGGCTGAATTCACCCCTCCACTTT.

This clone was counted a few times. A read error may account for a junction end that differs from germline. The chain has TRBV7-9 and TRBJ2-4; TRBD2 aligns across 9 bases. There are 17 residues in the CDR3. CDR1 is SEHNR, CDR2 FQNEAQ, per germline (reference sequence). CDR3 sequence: CASSLVGRGGPQNSQYF. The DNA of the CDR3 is TGTGCCAGCAGCTTAGTTGGGCGGGGGGGCCCCCAAAACAGTCAGTACTTC.

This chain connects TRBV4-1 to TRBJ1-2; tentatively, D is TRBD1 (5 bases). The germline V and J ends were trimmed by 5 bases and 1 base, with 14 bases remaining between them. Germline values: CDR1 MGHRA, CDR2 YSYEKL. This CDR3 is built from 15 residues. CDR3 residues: CASSFRGGDNYGYTF. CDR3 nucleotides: TGCGCCAGCAGCTTCCGGGGGGGGGATAACTATGGCTACACCTTC.

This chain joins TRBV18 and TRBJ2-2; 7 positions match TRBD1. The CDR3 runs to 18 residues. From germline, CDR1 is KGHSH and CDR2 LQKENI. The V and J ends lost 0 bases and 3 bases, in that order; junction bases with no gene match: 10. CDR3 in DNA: TGTGCCAGCTCACCACCCCGACAGGGAATCTCCTACACCGGGGAGCTGTTTTTT. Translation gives CASSPPRQGISYTGELFF.

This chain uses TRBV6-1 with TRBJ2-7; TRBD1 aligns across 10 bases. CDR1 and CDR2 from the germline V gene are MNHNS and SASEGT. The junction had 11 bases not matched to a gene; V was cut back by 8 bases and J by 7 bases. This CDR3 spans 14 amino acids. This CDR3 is CASRTGQGVGEQYF. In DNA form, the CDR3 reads TGTGCCAGCCGAACAGGACAGGGGGTGGGGGAGCAGTACTTC.

CDR3 protein: CASSPSTSTDTQYF. Written as DNA, the CDR3 is TGTGCCAGCAGTCCTAGCACTAGCACAGATACGCAGTATTTT. J is TRBJ2-3 and V is TRBV27, with D perhaps matching TRBD2 (5 bases). Germline CDR1 is MNHEY and CDR2 is SMNVEV (reference sequence). The V gene lost 5 bases and the J gene lost 0 bases, with 9 bases spanning the gap. The CDR3 runs to 14 residues.

The CDR3 loop reads CASSLQRETDTQYF. The CDR3 nucleotides are TGTGCCAGCAGCCTCCAGCGGGAGACGGATACGCAGTATTTT. This sequence joins TRBV7-9 and TRBJ2-3; TRBD2 aligns across 8 bases. The germline gives CDR1 SEHNR, CDR2 FQNEAQ (reference sequence). This CDR3 spans 14 amino acids. Trimming took 5 bases from V and 6 from J; bases not matched to a gene: 7.

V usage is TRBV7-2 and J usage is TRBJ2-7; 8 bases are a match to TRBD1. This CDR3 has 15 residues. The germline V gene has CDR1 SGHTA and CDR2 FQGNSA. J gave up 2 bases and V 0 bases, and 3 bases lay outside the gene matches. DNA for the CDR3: TGTGCCAGCAGCTTAGCCAGGGGGCGACCCTACGAGCAGTACTTC. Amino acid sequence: CASSLARGRPYEQYF.

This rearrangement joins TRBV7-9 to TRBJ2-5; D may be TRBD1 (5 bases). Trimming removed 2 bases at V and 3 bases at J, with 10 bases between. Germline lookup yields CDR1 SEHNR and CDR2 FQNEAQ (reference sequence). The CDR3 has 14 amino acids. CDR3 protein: CASSLRQSEETQYF. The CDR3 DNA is TGTGCCAGCAGCTTAAGACAGAGTGAAGAGACCCAGTACTTC.

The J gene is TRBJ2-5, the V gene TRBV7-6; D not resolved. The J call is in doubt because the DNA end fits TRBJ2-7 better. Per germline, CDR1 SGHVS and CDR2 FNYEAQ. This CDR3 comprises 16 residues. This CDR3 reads CASSAKSGSSSYEQYF. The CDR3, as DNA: TGTGCCAGCAGCGCCAAGTCGGGTTCCAGCTCCTACGAGCAGTACTTC.

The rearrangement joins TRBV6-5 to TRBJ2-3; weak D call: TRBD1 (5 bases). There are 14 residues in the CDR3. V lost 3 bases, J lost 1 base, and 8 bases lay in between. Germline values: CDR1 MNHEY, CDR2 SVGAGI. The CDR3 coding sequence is TGTGCCAGCAGTTATTCACAGGGCACAGATACGCAGTATTTT. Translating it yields CASSYSQGTDTQYF.

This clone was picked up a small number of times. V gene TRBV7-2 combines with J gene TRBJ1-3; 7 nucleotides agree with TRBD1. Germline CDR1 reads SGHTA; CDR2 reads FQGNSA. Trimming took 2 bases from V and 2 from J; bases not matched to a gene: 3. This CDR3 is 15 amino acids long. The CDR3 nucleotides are TGTGCCAGCAGCTTATCGACAGGGACTGGAAACACCATATATTTT. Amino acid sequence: CASSLSTGTGNTIYF.

CDR3 DNA: TGTGCCAGCTCACCAGGAGGCAATCAGCCCCAGCATTTT. Translated, it gives CASSPGGNQPQHF. The chain combines TRBV18 with TRBJ1-5; D gene unclear. CDR1 is KGHSH and CDR2 is LQKENI in the germline V gene. The CDR3 sequence is 13 residues long. V gave up 2 bases and J gave up 2 bases, with 4 bases separating them.

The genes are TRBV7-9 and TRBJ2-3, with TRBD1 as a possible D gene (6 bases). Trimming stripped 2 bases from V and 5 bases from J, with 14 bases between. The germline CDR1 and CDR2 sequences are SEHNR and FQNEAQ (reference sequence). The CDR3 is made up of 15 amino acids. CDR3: CASSLMAGVGDTQYF. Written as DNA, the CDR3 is TGTGCCAGCAGCTTAATGGCAGGGGTTGGAGATACGCAGTATTTT. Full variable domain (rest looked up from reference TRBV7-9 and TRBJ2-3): DTGVSQNPRHKITKRGQNVTFRCDPISEHNRLYWYRQTLGQGPEFLTYFQNEAQLEKSRLLSDRFSAERPKGSFSTLEIQRTEQGDSAMYLCASSLMAGVGDTQYFGPGTRLTVL.

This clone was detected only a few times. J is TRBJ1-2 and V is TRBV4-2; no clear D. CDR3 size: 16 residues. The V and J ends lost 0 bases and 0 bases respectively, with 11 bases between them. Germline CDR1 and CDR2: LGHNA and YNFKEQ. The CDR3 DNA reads TGTGCCAGCAGCCAAGATCCAACCGCAGCTAACTATGGCTACACCTTC. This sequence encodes CASSQDPTAANYGYTF.

The DNA of the CDR3 is TGCGCCAGCAGCTTAAGACTAGCGGGGGGGCAGGGGGAGACCCAGTACTTC. Translated: CASSLRLAGGQGETQYF. The chain uses TRBV5-1 and TRBJ2-5, with 14 bases matching TRBD2. The CDR3 is 17 amino acids. The germline V gene has CDR1 SGHRS and CDR2 YFSETQ. V gave up 2 bases and J gave up 5 bases; unmatched junction bases: 8. Filled out from reference TRBV5-1 and TRBJ2-5, the complete variable domain reads KAGVTQTPRYLIKTRGQQVTLSCSPISGHRSVSWYQQTPGQGLQFLFEYFSETQRNKGNFPGRFSGRQFSNSRSEMNVSTLELGDSALYLCASSLRLAGGQGETQYFGPGTRLLVL.

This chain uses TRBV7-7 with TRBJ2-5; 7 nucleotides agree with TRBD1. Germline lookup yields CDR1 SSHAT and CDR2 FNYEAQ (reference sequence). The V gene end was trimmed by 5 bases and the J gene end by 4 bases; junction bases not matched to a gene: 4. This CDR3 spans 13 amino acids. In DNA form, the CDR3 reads TGTGCCAGCAGCCTCGACAGGGCAGAGACCCAGTACTTC. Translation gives CASSLDRAETQYF.